The clone carrying this T cell receptor beta chain was counted only a few times. Its antigen is as yet unknown. It was with a sample-barcoded 5' primer and a J-beta primer mix that a second PCR of about 7 to 12 cycles was run. TCRdb redid the calling of the 5' RACE reads with MiXCR, one entry per CDR3 protein. Here the sample spans about 1.4 million distinct CDR3 sequences, approximately 59% being singletons. With V trimmed by 0 bases and J by 5 bases, 1 base remained unmatched. Per germline, CDR1 LGHDT and CDR2 YNNKEL (reference sequence). The length of the CDR3 is 15 residues. This specimen comes from a study of blood T cells in healthy people across ages. At the level of the study: T cells yielded about one barcoded beta molecule per two cells through template switching. The study's findings and limits: Across samples, TCR beta diversity tracked strongly with naive T cell percentage. Across the age range, TCR beta diversity per million T cells fell in a roughly linear way. Not knowing donor CMV status may have confounded expanded clonotype changes.

Material: blood. The V call is TRBV3-1, the J call TRBJ2-2; 9 bases line up with TRBD2. The TCR comes from a young man in good health. The CDR3 nucleotides read TGTGCCAGCAGCCAAGATGCGGGGGGGACCGGGGAGCTGTTTTTT. Translation: CASSQDAGGTGELFF.